These 29 T cell receptor beta chains originate from one sample sequenced in a study of T-cell memory formation after mild COVID-19. MiXCR, applied by TCRdb to the 5' RACE reads, yields one record per CDR3 protein. Counted here are over 300,000 distinct CDR3 sequences, roughly 20% occurring once; the ten biggest clones make up 21%. The sample comprised PBMCs or a T cell subset sorted from them (not recorded which). The receptors stem from a man between 18 and 29 years old who had mild COVID-19 (a few samples of this study predate the infection). Cell type and time point are not known.

This clonotype showed up just a few times. The chain is built from TRBV29-1 and TRBJ1-1; 8 bases fit TRBD1. Trimming took 6 bases from V and 1 from J; bases not matched to a gene: 7. Germline CDR1 reads SQVTM; CDR2 reads ANQGSEA. CDR3 length equals 14 residues. The CDR3 nucleotides are TGCAGCGTCCCAGGGGGCGCGGGGAACACTGAAGCTTTCTTT. Protein product: CSVPGGAGNTEAFF.

This clonotype was observed a few times. DNA of the CDR3: TGTGCCAGCACATGGAGTCTACGCTACGAGCAGTACTTC. This gives the protein CASTWSLRYEQYF. The chain employs TRBV2 and TRBJ2-7; the D is unclear. CDR3 length equals 13 residues. The germline CDR1 and CDR2 sequences are SNHLY and FYNNEI. Trimming took off 7 bases at V and 3 bases at J, with 13 bases between the two ends.

This chain connects TRBV5-1 to TRBJ1-2, with D hard to call. V shed 3 bases and J shed 4 bases, with 13 bases lying between them. The length of the CDR3 is 14 residues. Germline CDR1 reads SGHRS; CDR2 reads YFSETQ. CDR3 DNA sequence: TGCGCCAGCAGCTCCGGGGAGTCAGCCTATGGCTACACCTTC. This translates into CASSSGESAYGYTF.

The rearrangement links TRBV18 to TRBJ2-7, with a weak D call TRBD2 (6 bases). Looked up from germline, CDR1 is KGHSH and CDR2 is LQKENI. CDR3 length: 13 residues. Trimming took off 3 bases at V and 9 bases at J, with 15 bases between the two ends. The CDR3 spells CASSPEGTRGQYF. The CDR3 DNA follows: TGTGCCAGCTCACCGGAGGGCACCCGCGGGCAGTACTTC.

The gene calls are TRBV18 and TRBJ2-1; D possibly corresponds to TRBD1 (6 bases). Germline values: CDR1 KGHSH, CDR2 LQKENI. V shed 3 bases and J shed 4 bases, with 13 bases lying between them. The CDR3 has 15 residues. The CDR3 loop is CASSPGHVLYNEQFF. The CDR3 region has the DNA TGTGCCAGCTCACCGGGACACGTCCTATACAATGAGCAGTTCTTC.

In its sample, this clonotype was seen a few times. V usage is TRBV28 and J usage is TRBJ2-7; TRBD1 might be the D (5 bases). Germline lookup yields CDR1 MDHEN and CDR2 SYDVKM. V lost 7 bases and J lost 2, with 18 bases in between. The CDR3 is made up of 15 amino acids. The CDR3 protein is CASTTASAGTYEQYV. CDR3 in DNA: TGTGCCAGCACTACCGCGAGTGCAGGGACCTACGAGCAGTACGTC.

This clonotype occurred once. The V gene is TRBV20-1, the J gene TRBJ1-4; D unresolved. Germline V gene data show CDR1 as DFQATT and CDR2 as SNEGSKA (reference sequence). This CDR3 comprises 10 residues. Trimming removed 6 bases at V and 6 bases at J, with 5 bases between. Here the CDR3 DNA reads TGCAGTGCCATCCATGAAAAACTGTTTTTT. Translation gives CSAIHEKLFF.

The chain joins TRBV11-2 to TRBJ2-7, with 11 positions matching TRBD2. The CDR3 is 14 amino acids. Germline assignment: CDR1 SGHAT and CDR2 FQNNGV. The trim removed 10 bases at V and 4 bases at J, leaving 9 bases unmatched. CDR3 coding DNA: TGTGCCACTGTAGCGGGGGGGCTTGGGTACGAGCAGTACTTC. As protein: CATVAGGLGYEQYF.

The gene calls are TRBV5-8 and TRBJ2-5, with D perhaps TRBD1 or TRBD2 (6 bases each). The V end was cut by 5 bases, the J end by 6 bases, with 20 bases between. Looked up from germline, CDR1 is SGHTS and CDR2 is YDEGEE. The CDR3 sequence is 15 residues long. CDR3 bases: TGTGCCAGCAGGCCCCGGACGGGGGCAGCGAAGACCCAGTACTTC. It is translated as CASRPRTGAAKTQYF.

The rearrangement links TRBV3-1 to TRBJ2-1; D tentatively fits TRBD1 or TRBD2 (5 bases each). Germline-derived CDR1 and CDR2 are LGHDT and YNNKEL (reference sequence). Trimming cost V 0 bases and J 9 bases, with 15 bases left between them. The CDR3 consists of 15 residues. CDR3 in amino acids: CASSQDIRGSGEQFF. In DNA form, the CDR3 reads TGTGCCAGCAGCCAAGATATAAGGGGAAGCGGTGAGCAGTTCTTC.

This chain connects TRBV5-1 to TRBJ2-7, with D possibly being TRBD2 (6 bases). The V and J ends lost 0 bases and 2 bases respectively, with 12 bases between them. This CDR3 spans 15 amino acids. Germline lookup yields CDR1 SGHRS and CDR2 YFSETQ. Here the CDR3 reads CASSLGASVPYEQYF. In DNA form, the CDR3 reads TGCGCCAGCAGCTTGGGGGCTAGCGTCCCCTACGAGCAGTACTTC.

V is TRBV6-4 and J is TRBJ2-2; 13 nucleotides align to TRBD2. V was clipped by 8 bases and J by 0 bases; unmatched bases: 9. The CDR3 has 18 amino acids. The germline gives CDR1 MRHNA, CDR2 SNTAGT. The CDR3 DNA sequence: TGTGCCAGCGGCCCCGGACTAGCGGGGGCAGCGAACACCGGGGAGCTGTTTTTT. This translates into CASGPGLAGAANTGELFF.

This clonotype has just one count. The chain has TRBV6-5 and TRBJ1-5; 8 bases fit TRBD1. The CDR3 has 14 residues. Germline assignment: CDR1 MNHEY and CDR2 SVGAGI. V lost 2 bases and J lost 9; bases outside the gene matches: 6. The CDR3 spells CASSYGQGASPQHF. The DNA for the CDR3 is TGTGCCAGCAGTTACGGGCAGGGGGCGTCGCCCCAGCATTTT.

Only a few counts were recorded for this clonotype. The V gene is TRBV4-1, the J gene TRBJ2-2; TRBD2 agrees at 9 bases. J lost 4 bases, V lost 1 base, and 7 bases had no gene match. CDR1 and CDR2 from the germline V gene are MGHRA and YSYEKL. The length of the CDR3 is 17 residues. CDR3 sequence reads: CASSQVPAGGATGELFF. CDR3 nucleotides: TGCGCCAGCAGCCAAGTACCAGCGGGGGGTGCCACCGGGGAGCTGTTTTTT.

The chain employs TRBV19 and TRBJ1-1; D gene ambiguous. The V gene's germline CDR1 is LNHDA and CDR2 SQIVND (reference sequence). V shed 0 bases and J shed 4 bases, with 12 bases lying between them. The CDR3 covers 15 residues. The CDR3 nucleotides read TGTGCCAGTAGTATAGAGAGAGGACCGGCCACTGAAGCTTTCTTT. This sequence encodes CASSIERGPATEAFF.

The chain is built from TRBV7-8 and TRBJ2-6, with D hard to call. Looked up from germline, CDR1 is SGHVS and CDR2 is FQNEAQ. The CDR3 is made up of 16 amino acids. CDR3 loop: CVSKPGPLSGANVLTF. Written as DNA, the CDR3 is TGTGTCTCCAAGCCGGGCCCCCTCTCCGGGGCCAACGTCCTGACTTTC.

This chain connects TRBV12-3 or TRBV12-4 to TRBJ2-7; D possibly corresponds to TRBD1 (5 bases). V lost 6 bases, J lost 0 bases, and 18 bases lay in between. This CDR3 comprises 16 residues. CDR3 loop: CASSRRQLPRSYEQYF. In DNA, the CDR3 is TGTGCCAGCAGCCGTAGACAGCTTCCCCGCTCCTACGAGCAGTACTTC.

The V and J genes are TRBV7-9 and TRBJ2-1; no clear D. Trimming took off 0 bases at V and 8 bases at J, with 8 bases between the two ends. Germline-derived CDR1 and CDR2 are SEHNR and FQNEAQ (reference sequence). CDR3 size: 13 residues. This CDR3 reads CASSLAAADEQFF. As DNA, the CDR3 is TGTGCCAGCAGCTTAGCGGCAGCAGATGAGCAGTTCTTC.

The genes are TRBV7-2 and TRBJ1-3, with D perhaps matching TRBD1 (5 bases). CDR3 size: 15 residues. Germline-derived CDR1 and CDR2 are SGHTA and FQGNSA. Trimming removed 5 bases at V and 1 base at J, with 12 bases between. The CDR3 sequence is CASSKAQASGNTIYF. In DNA, the CDR3 is TGTGCCAGCAGCAAAGCACAGGCATCTGGAAACACCATATATTTT.

This clonotype was seen a few times. This chain joins TRBV2 and TRBJ1-1; D is ambiguous. This CDR3 has 12 residues. Germline V gene data show CDR1 as SNHLY and CDR2 as FYNNEI. Trimming left V 5 bases short and J 7 bases short, with 11 bases between. The CDR3 protein is CASSYTTGEAFF. CDR3 in DNA: TGTGCCAGCAGTTACACCACGGGTGAAGCTTTCTTT.

This clonotype was seen ten or more times. J is TRBJ1-5 and V is TRBV7-2, with a weak D call TRBD1 (6 bases). In germline, CDR1 is SGHTA, CDR2 FQGNSA. V was trimmed by 4 bases and J by 2 bases, leaving 6 bases between them. The CDR3 runs 13 residues. CDR3 coding DNA: TGTGCCAGCAGCTACAGGGGCAATCAGCCCCAGCATTTT. It is translated as CASSYRGNQPQHF.

This clonotype was detected a few times. The chain couples TRBV6-6 to TRBJ2-7; the match to TRBD1 covers 8 bases. The CDR3 consists of 12 residues. Looked up from germline, CDR1 is MNHNY and CDR2 is SVGAGI (reference sequence). Trimming at V came to 10 bases and at J to 4 bases, leaving 6 bases not matched to a gene. CDR3 sequence: CATQGALYEQYV. CDR3 bases: TGTGCCACGCAGGGGGCATTATACGAGCAGTACGTC.

V usage is TRBV28 and J usage is TRBJ2-3, with D unresolved. V lost 7 bases, J lost 4 bases, and 12 bases lay in between. This CDR3 spans 13 amino acids. Per germline, CDR1 MDHEN and CDR2 SYDVKM. The CDR3, as DNA: TGTGCCAGCACCAAACCTCGGGCAGATACGCAGTATTTT. It is translated as CASTKPRADTQYF.

There are a few counts of this clonotype. This chain joins TRBV6-6 and TRBJ2-1, with D possibly being TRBD1 (6 bases). Trimming left V 0 bases short and J 4 bases short, with 7 bases between. Germline CDR1 MNHNY, CDR2 SVGAGI (reference sequence). This CDR3 is 14 amino acids long. Here the CDR3 DNA reads TGTGCCAGCAGTTACTCGACAGGTTACAATGAGCAGTTCTTC. As protein: CASSYSTGYNEQFF.

The genes are TRBV20-1 and TRBJ1-6; D unclear. Trimming took 0 bases from V and 6 from J, leaving 12 bases between them. Germline CDR1 DFQATT, CDR2 SNEGSKA (reference sequence). The CDR3 is made up of 15 amino acids. CDR3 coding DNA: TGCAGTGCTAGAGATCATCAGGCGGGTAATTCACCCCTCCACTTT. It translates to CSARDHQAGNSPLHF.

This chain uses TRBV5-5 with TRBJ1-2; D gene unclear. The CDR3 has 12 residues. Germline lookup yields CDR1 SGHKS and CDR2 YYEKEE (reference sequence). Trimming took 6 bases from V and 10 from J, leaving 16 bases between them. The CDR3 sequence is CASKEGGPFYTF. The CDR3 DNA is TGTGCCAGCAAGGAGGGAGGCCCATTCTACACCTTC.

This clonotype has more than one count but fewer than ten. The chain combines TRBV28 with TRBJ2-7; 9 bases are a match to TRBD1. Germline assignment: CDR1 MDHEN and CDR2 SYDVKM. V dropped 5 bases and J dropped 4; count of bases not matched to a gene: 12. The CDR3 covers 16 residues. CDR3 loop: CASSGQGMDPRYEQYV. The CDR3, as DNA: TGTGCCAGCAGTGGACAGGGGATGGACCCCCGTTACGAGCAGTACGTC.

The chain has TRBV20-1 and TRBJ2-5, with D possibly being TRBD2 (7 bases). Trimming took 5 bases from V and 3 from J, leaving 22 bases between them. CDR1 and CDR2 from the germline V gene are DFQATT and SNEGSKA (reference sequence). This CDR3 spans 16 amino acids. CDR3 bases: TGCAGTGCTTCCGACAGGCGGGAGACTTTAAAAGAGACCCAGTACTTC. It specifies CSASDRRETLKETQYF.

J is TRBJ2-5 and V is TRBV6-6; D gene unclear. V was clipped by 6 bases and J by 3 bases, with 8 bases between them. This CDR3 contains 12 residues. CDR1 is MNHNY, CDR2 SVGAGI, per germline (reference sequence). The CDR3 DNA is TGTGCCAGCAGGAGGTCCGAAGAGACCCAGTACTTC. Protein sequence: CASRRSEETQYF.